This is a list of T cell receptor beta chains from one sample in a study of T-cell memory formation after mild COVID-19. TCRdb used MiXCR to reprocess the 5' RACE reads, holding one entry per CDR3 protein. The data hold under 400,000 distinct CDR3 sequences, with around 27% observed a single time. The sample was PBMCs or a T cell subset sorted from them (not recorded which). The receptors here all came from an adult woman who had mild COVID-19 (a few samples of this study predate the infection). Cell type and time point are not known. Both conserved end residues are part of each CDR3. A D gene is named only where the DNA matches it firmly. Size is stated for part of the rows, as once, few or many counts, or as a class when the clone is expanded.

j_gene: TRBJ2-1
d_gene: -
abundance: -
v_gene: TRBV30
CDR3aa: CAWSATSSSYNEQFF
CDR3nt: TGTGCCTGGAGTGCCACTAGCAGCTCTTACAATGAGCAGTTCTTC

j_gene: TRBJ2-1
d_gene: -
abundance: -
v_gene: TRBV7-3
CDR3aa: CASSLTPGVEQFF
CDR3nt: TGTGCCAGCAGCTTAACCCCCGGGGTTGAGCAGTTCTTC

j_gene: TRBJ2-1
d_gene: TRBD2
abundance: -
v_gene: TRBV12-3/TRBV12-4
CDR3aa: CASSLTGLAYNEQFF
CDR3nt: TGTGCCAGCAGCCTCACGGGACTAGCTTACAATGAGCAGTTCTTC

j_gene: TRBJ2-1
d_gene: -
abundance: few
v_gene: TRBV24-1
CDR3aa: CATSDPRGALAEQFF
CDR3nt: TGTGCCACCAGTGACCCTCGCGGAGCACTAGCTGAGCAGTTCTTC

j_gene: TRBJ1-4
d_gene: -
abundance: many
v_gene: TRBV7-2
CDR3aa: CASSFRRVGNEKLFF
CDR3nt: TGTGCCAGCAGCTTTCGCAGGGTCGGGAATGAAAAACTGTTTTTT

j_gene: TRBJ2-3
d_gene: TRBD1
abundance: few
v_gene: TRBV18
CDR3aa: CASSPLDRGTDTQYF
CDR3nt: TGTGCCAGCTCACCTCTCGACAGGGGGACAGATACGCAGTATTTT

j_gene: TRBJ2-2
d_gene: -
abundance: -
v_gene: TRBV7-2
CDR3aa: CASSISAVGELFF
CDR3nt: TGTGCCAGCAGCATATCGGCCGTCGGGGAGCTGTTTTTT

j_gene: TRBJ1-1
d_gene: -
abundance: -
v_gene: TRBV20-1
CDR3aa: CSARGGTDTEAFF
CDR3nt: TGCAGTGCTAGAGGAGGGACGGACACTGAAGCTTTCTTT

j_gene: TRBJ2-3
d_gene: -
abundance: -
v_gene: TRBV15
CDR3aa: CATSRSERDTGTDTQYF
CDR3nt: TGTGCCACCAGCAGATCAGAACGGGACACAGGCACAGATACGCAGTATTTT

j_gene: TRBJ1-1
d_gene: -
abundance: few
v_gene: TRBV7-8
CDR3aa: CASSHGFRGRGDTEAFF
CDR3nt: TGTGCCAGCAGCCACGGGTTCAGGGGTCGTGGGGACACTGAAGCTTTCTTT

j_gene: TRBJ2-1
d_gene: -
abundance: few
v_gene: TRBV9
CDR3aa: CASRSSLVNEQFF
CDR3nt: TGTGCCAGCAGGAGTAGTTTGGTCAATGAGCAGTTCTTC

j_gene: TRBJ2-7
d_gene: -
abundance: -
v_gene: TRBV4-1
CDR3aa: CASSQGGHLYEQYF
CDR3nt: TGCGCCAGCAGCCAAGGAGGACATCTTTACGAGCAGTACTTC

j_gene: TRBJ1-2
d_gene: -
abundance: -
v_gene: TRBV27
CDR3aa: CASGPTIYGYTF
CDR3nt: TGTGCCAGCGGGCCGACTATCTATGGCTACACCTTC

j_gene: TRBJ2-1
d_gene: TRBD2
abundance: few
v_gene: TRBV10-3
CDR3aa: CAISEPSGRVNEQFF
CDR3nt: TGTGCCATCAGTGAGCCTAGCGGGAGGGTAAATGAGCAGTTCTTC

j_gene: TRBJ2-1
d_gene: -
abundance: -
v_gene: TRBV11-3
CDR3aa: CASSVSQGGQFF
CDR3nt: TGTGCCAGCAGCGTAAGTCAGGGTGGGCAGTTCTTC

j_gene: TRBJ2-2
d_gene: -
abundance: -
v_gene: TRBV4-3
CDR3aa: CASSQDNYGELFF
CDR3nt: TGCGCCAGCAGCCAAGATAATTACGGGGAGCTGTTTTTT

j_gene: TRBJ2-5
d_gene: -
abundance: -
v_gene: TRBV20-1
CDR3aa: CSAPGRGETQYF
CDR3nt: TGCAGTGCGCCTGGGAGAGGAGAGACCCAGTACTTC

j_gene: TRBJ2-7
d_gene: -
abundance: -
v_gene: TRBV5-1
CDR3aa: CASREGVVGGEQYF
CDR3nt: TGCGCCAGCAGGGAAGGGGTAGTCGGAGGCGAGCAGTACTTC

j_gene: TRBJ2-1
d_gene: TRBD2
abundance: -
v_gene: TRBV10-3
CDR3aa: CAIAGGPDEQFF
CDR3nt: TGTGCCATCGCGGGAGGGCCGGATGAGCAGTTCTTC

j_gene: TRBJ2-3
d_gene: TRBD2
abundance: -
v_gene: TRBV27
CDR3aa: CASSARGGGTDTQYF
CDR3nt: TGTGCCAGCAGTGCTCGGGGGGGGGGCACAGATACGCAGTATTTT

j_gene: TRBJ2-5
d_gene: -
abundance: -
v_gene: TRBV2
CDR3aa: CASSETSETQYF
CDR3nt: TGTGCCAGCAGTGAGACCTCGGAGACCCAGTACTTC

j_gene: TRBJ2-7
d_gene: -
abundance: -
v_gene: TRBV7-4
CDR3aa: CASSLSRGAGTSYEQYF
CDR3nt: TGTGCCAGCAGCCTAAGCCGCGGGGCGGGGACCTCCTACGAGCAGTACTTC

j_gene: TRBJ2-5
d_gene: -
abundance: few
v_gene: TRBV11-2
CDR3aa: CASSLVRPFTPKEETQYF
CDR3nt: TGTGCCAGCAGCTTAGTTCGGCCCTTCACCCCCAAGGAGGAGACCCAGTACTTC

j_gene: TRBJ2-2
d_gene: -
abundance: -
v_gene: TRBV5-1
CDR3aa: CASSLRQANTGELFF
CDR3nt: TGCGCCAGCAGCTTGAGGCAGGCGAACACCGGGGAGCTGTTTTTT

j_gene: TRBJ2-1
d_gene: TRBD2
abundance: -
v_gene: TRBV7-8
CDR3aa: CASSRFTWGGNNEQFF
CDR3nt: TGTGCCAGCAGCCGTTTCACGTGGGGGGGAAACAATGAGCAGTTCTTC

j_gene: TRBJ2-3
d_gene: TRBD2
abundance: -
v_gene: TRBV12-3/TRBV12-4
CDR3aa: CASRGLAGEVDTQYF
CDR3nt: TGTGCCAGCAGGGGACTAGCGGGAGAAGTAGATACGCAGTATTTT

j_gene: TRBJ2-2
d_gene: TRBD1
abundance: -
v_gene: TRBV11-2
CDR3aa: CASSRIQGAGGELFF
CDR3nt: TGTGCCAGCAGCCGGATACAGGGGGCTGGCGGGGAGCTGTTTTTT

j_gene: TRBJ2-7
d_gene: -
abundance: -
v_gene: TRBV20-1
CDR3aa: CSAREGREQYF
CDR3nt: TGCAGTGCTAGAGAAGGACGGGAGCAGTACTTC

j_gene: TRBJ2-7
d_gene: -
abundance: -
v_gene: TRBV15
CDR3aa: CATSRSGPVEQYF
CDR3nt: TGTGCCACCAGCAGATCCGGGCCGGTGGAGCAGTACTTC

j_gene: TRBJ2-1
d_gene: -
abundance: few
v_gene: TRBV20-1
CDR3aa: CSARLWDNEQFF
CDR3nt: TGCAGTGCTAGACTCTGGGACAATGAGCAGTTCTTC

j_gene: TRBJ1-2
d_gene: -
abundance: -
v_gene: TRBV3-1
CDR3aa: CASSQDRAGVDYGYTF
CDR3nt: TGTGCCAGCAGCCAAGATCGCGCAGGGGTAGACTATGGCTACACCTTC

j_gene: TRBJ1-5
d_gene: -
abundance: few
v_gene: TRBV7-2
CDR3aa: CASSSSGASNQPQHF
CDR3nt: TGTGCCAGCAGCTCGTCAGGGGCGAGCAATCAGCCCCAGCATTTT

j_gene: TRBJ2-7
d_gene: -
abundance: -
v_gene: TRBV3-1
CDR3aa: CASSHRNSPYEQYF
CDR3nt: TGTGCCAGCAGCCACCGAAACAGCCCCTACGAGCAGTACTTC

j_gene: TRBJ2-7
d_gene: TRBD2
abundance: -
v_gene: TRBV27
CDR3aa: CASSSRAIAGEQYF
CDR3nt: TGTGCCAGCAGTTCCAGGGCGATAGCGGGCGAGCAGTACTTC

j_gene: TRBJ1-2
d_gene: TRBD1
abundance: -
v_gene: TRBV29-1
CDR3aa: CSVAGTGNYGYTF
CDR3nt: TGCAGCGTCGCCGGGACAGGGAACTATGGCTACACCTTC

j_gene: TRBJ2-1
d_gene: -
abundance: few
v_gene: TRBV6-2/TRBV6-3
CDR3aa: CASSYGRTLEQFF
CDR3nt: TGTGCCAGCAGTTACGGGCGGACACTTGAGCAGTTCTTC

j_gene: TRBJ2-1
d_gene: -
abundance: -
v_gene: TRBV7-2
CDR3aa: CASSPWGEYNEQFF
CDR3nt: TGTGCCAGCAGCCCTTGGGGGGAATACAATGAGCAGTTCTTC

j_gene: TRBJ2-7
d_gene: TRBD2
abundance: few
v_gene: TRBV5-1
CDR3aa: CASNPSGGSGEQYF
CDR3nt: TGCGCCAGCAATCCCTCCGGGGGGAGTGGCGAGCAGTACTTC

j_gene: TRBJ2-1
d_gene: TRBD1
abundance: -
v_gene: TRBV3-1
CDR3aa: CASSQKHRGNEQFF
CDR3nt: TGTGCCAGCAGCCAAAAACACAGGGGAAATGAGCAGTTCTTC

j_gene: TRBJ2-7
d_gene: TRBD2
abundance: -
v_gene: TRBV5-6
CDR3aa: CASSFLAGQSSYEQYF
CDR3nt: TGTGCCAGCAGCTTCCTAGCGGGGCAGAGCTCCTACGAGCAGTACTTC

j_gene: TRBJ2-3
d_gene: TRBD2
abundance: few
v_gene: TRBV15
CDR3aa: CATSRDSIAGGFTQYF
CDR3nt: TGTGCCACCAGCAGAGATTCCATAGCGGGAGGGTTTACGCAGTATTTT

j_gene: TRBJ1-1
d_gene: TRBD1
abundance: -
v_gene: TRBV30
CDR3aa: CAWYRGRAEAFF
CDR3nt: TGTGCCTGGTACAGGGGGCGGGCTGAAGCTTTCTTT

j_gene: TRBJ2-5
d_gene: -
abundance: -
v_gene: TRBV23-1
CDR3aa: CASSQSPSRDQETQYF
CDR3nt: TGCGCCAGCAGTCAATCCCCCTCCAGGGACCAAGAGACCCAGTACTTC

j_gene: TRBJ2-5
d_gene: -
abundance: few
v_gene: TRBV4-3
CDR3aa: CASSQDASVGGSLETQYF
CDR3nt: TGCGCCAGCAGCCAAGACGCGTCAGTAGGGGGGTCCCTGGAGACCCAGTACTTC

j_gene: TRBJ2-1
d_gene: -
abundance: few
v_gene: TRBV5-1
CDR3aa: CASSRGWESSYNEQFF
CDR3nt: TGCGCCAGCAGCCGCGGTTGGGAGAGCTCCTACAATGAGCAGTTCTTC

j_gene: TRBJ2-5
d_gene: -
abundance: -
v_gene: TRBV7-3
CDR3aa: CASSSGGLAGGETQYF
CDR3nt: TGTGCCAGCAGCTCCGGGGGCCTCGCAGGTGGAGAGACCCAGTACTTC

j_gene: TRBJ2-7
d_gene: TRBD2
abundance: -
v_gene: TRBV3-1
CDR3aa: CASSQVGPGLAGSYEQYF
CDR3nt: TGTGCCAGCAGCCAAGTTGGTCCCGGACTAGCGGGGTCCTACGAGCAGTACTTC

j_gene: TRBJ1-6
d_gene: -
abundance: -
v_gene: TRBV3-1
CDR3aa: CASSQGHSNSPLHF
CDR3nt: TGTGCCAGCAGCCAAGGGCATAGCAATTCACCCCTCCACTTT

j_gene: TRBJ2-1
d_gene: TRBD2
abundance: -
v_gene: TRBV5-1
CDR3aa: CASSLTRGSSLNEQFF
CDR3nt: TGCGCCAGCAGCCTAACTCGCGGGAGTTCTCTCAATGAGCAGTTCTTC

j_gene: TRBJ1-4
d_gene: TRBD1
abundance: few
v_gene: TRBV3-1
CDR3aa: CASSLKGTGDNEKLFF
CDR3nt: TGTGCCAGCAGCCTCAAGGGGACAGGAGATAATGAAAAACTGTTTTTT

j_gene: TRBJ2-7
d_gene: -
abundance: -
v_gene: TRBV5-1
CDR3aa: CASSFNRAYEQYF
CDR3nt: TGCGCCAGCAGCTTCAACAGGGCTTACGAGCAGTACTTC

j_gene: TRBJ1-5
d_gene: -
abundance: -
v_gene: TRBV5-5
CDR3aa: CASSWGPMLEQPQHF
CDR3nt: TGTGCCAGCAGCTGGGGGCCCATGCTTGAGCAGCCCCAGCATTTT

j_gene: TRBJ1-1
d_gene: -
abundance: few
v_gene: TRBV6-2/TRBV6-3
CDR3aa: CASSLLRSGGGVKTEAFF
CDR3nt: TGTGCCAGCAGCCTACTCCGGAGTGGCGGGGGGGTGAAGACTGAAGCTTTCTTT

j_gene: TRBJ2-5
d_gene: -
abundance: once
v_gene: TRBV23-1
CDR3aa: CASSHNTGYQETQYF
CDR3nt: TGCGCCAGCAGTCACAACACAGGGTACCAAGAGACCCAGTACTTC

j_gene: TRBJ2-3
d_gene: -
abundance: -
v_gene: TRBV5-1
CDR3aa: CASSWGVSTDTQYF
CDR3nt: TGCGCCAGCAGCTGGGGAGTGAGCACAGATACGCAGTATTTT

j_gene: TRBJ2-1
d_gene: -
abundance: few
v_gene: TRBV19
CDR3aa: CASSSQGRNEQFF
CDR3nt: TGTGCCAGTAGTTCCCAGGGGCGGAATGAGCAGTTCTTC

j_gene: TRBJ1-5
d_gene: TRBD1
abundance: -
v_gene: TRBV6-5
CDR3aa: CASSGTGGNQPQHF
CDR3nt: TGTGCCAGCAGTGGGACAGGGGGAAATCAGCCCCAGCATTTT

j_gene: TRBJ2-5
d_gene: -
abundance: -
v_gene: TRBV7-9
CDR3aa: CASSLVATETQYF
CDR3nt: TGTGCCAGCAGCTTAGTGGCAACTGAGACCCAGTACTTC

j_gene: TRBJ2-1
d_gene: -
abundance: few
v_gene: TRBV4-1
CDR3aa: CASSRGEKFF
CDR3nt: TGCGCCAGCAGCCGAGGGGAAAAGTTCTTC

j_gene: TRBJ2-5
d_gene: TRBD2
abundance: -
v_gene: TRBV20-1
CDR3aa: CSAMRGRRLAAFQETQYF
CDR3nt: TGCAGTGCTATGCGGGGACGAAGACTAGCGGCCTTTCAAGAGACCCAGTACTTC